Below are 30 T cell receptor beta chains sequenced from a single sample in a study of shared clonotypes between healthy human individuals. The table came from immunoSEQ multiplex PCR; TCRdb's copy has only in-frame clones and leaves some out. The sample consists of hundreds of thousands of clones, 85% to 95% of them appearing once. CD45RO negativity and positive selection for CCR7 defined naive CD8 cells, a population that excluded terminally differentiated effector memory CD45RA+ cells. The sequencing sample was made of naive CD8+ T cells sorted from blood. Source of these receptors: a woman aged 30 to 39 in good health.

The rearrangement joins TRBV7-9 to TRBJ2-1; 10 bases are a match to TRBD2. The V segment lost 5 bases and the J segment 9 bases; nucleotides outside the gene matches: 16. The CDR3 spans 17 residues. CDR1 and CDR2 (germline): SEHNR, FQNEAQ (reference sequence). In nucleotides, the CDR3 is TGTGCCAGCAGCCGGCCGGTCGAGCGGGAGGGCCGGGGTGAGCAGTTCTTC. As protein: CASSRPVEREGRGEQFF. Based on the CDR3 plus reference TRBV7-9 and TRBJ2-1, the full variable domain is DTGVSQNPRHKITKRGQNVTFRCDPISEHNRLYWYRQTLGQGPEFLTYFQNEAQLEKSRLLSDRFSAERPKGSFSTLEIQRTEQGDSAMYLCASSRPVEREGRGEQFFGPGTRLTVL.

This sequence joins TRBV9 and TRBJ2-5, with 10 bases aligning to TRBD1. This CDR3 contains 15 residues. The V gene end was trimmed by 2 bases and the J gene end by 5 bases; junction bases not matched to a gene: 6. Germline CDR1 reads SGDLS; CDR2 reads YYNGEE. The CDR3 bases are TGTGCCAGCAGCGTCGGGACAGGGGAAGGCGAGACCCAGTACTTC. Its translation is CASSVGTGEGETQYF.

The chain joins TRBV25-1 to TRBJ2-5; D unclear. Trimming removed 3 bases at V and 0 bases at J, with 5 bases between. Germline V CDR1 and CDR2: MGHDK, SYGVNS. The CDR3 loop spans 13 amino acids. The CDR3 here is CASSDRDQETQYF. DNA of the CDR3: TGTGCCAGCAGTGATAGAGACCAAGAGACCCAGTACTTC.

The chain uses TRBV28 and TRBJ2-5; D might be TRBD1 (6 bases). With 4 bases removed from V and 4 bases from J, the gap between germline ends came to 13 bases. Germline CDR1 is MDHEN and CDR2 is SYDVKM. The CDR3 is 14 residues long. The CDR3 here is CASSYLTGGETQYF. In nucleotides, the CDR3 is TGTGCCAGCAGTTACCTGACAGGCGGAGAGACCCAGTACTTC.

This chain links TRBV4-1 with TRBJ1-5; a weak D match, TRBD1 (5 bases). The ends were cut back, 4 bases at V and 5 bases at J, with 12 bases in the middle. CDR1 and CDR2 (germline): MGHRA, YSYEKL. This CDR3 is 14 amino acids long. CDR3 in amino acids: CASSRRGLDQPQHF. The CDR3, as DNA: TGCGCCAGCAGCCGCCGGGGCCTGGATCAGCCCCAGCATTTT.

The CDR3 spells CASSFPPGEYYEQYF. CDR3 nucleotide sequence: TGTGCCAGCAGTTTTCCACCCGGGGAATACTACGAGCAGTACTTC. The J gene is TRBJ2-7, the V gene TRBV28; maybe TRBD2 (5 bases). The germline gives CDR1 MDHEN, CDR2 SYDVKM. V lost 3 bases, J lost 3 bases, and 15 bases lay in between. The CDR3 runs 15 residues. Full variable domain (remainder filled in from reference TRBV28 and TRBJ2-7): DVKVTQSSRYLVKRTGEKVFLECVQDMDHENMFWYRQDPGLGLRLIYFSYDVKMKEKGDIPEGYSVSREKKERFSLILESASTNQTSMYLCASSFPPGEYYEQYFGPGTRLTVT.

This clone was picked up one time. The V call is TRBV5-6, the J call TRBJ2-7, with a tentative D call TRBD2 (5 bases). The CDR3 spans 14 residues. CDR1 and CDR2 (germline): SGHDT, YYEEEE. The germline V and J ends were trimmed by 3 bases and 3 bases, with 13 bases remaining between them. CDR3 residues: CASSSEGRIYEQYF. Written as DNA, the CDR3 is TGTGCCAGCAGCTCCGAGGGCAGGATCTACGAGCAGTACTTC.

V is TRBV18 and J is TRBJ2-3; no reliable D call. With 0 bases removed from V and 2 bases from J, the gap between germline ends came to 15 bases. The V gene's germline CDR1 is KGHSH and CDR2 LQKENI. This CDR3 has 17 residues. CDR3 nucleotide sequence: TGTGCCAGCTCACCACCTTTGGGCCTGAACATCACAGATACGCAGTATTTT. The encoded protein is CASSPPLGLNITDTQYF.

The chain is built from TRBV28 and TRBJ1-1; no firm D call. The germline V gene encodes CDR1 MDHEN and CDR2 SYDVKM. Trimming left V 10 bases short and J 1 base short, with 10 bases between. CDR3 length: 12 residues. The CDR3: CATMLGNTEAFF. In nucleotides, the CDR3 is TGTGCCACTATGCTGGGGAACACTGAAGCTTTCTTT. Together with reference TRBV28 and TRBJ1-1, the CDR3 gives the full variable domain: DVKVTQSSRYLVKRTGEKVFLECVQDMDHENMFWYRQDPGLGLRLIYFSYDVKMKEKGDIPEGYSVSREKKERFSLILESASTNQTSMYLCATMLGNTEAFFGQGTRLTVV.

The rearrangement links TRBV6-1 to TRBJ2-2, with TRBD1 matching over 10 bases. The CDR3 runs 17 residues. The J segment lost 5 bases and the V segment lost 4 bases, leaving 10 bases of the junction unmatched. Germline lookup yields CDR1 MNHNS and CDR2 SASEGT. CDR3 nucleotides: TGTGCCAGCAGTGGCAGGACAGGGGGGATAAGAACCGGGGAGCTGTTTTTT. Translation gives CASSGRTGGIRTGELFF.

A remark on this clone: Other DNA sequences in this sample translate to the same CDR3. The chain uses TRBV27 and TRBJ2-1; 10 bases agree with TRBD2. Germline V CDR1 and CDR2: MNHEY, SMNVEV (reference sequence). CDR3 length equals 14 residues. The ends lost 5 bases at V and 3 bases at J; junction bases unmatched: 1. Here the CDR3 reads CASSRTSGYNEQFF. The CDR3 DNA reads TGTGCCAGCAGTCGGACTAGCGGCTACAATGAGCAGTTCTTC.

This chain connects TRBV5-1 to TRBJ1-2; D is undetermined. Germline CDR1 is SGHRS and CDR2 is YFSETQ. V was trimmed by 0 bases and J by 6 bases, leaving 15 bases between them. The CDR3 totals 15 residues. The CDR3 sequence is CASSLVPSRVDGYTF. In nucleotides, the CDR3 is TGCGCCAGCAGCTTGGTCCCCAGCCGCGTTGATGGCTACACCTTC. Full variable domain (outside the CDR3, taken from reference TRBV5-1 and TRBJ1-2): KAGVTQTPRYLIKTRGQQVTLSCSPISGHRSVSWYQQTPGQGLQFLFEYFSETQRNKGNFPGRFSGRQFSNSRSEMNVSTLELGDSALYLCASSLVPSRVDGYTFGSGTRLTVV.

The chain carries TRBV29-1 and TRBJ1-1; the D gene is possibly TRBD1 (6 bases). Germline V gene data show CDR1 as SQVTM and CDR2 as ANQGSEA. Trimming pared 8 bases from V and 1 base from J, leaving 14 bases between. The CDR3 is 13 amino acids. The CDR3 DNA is TGCAGCTCCCGGACAGCCTCGAACACTGAAGCTTTCTTT. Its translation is CSSRTASNTEAFF.

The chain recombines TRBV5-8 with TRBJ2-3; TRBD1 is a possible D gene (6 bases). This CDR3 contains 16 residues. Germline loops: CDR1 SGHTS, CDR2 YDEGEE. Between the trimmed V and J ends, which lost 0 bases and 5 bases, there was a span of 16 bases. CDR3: CASSLVFTGKGDTQYF. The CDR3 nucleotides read TGTGCCAGCAGCTTGGTGTTTACAGGGAAGGGAGATACGCAGTATTTT.

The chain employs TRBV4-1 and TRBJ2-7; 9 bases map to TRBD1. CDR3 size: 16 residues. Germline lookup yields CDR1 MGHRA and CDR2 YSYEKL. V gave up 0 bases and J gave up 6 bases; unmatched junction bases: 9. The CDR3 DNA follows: TGCGCCAGCAGCCAAGATGTCAGGGACAGGGCGCGCGAGCAGTACTTC. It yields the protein CASSQDVRDRAREQYF.

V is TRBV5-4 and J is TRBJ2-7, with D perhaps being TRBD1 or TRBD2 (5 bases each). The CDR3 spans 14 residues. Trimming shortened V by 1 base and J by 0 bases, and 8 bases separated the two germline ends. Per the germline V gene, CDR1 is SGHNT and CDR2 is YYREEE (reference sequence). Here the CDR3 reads CASSLFGGSYEQYF. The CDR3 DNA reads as TGTGCCAGCAGCTTGTTTGGGGGCTCCTACGAGCAGTACTTC.

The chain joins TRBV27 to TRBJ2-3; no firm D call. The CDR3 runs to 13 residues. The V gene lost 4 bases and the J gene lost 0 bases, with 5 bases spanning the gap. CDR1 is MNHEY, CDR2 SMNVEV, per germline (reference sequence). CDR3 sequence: CASSSASTDTQYF. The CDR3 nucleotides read TGTGCCAGCAGTTCAGCTAGCACAGATACGCAGTATTTT.

The CDR3 reads CATSDTAGTSGMGYEQYF. CDR3 DNA: TGTGCCACCAGCGACACCGCCGGGACTAGCGGGATGGGCTACGAGCAGTACTTC. The chain combines TRBV15 with TRBJ2-7; TRBD2 aligns across 13 bases. CDR1 LNHNV and CDR2 YYDKDF come from the germline V gene (reference sequence). CDR3 length equals 18 residues. Unmatched junction bases numbered 13, after V lost 5 bases and J lost 3 bases.

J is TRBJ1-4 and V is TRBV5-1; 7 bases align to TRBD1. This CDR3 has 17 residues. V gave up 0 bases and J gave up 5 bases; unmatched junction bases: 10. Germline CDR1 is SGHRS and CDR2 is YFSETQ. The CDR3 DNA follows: TGCGCCAGCAGCTTGGCCGGGACAGTCGATTTAAATGAAAAACTGTTTTTT. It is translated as CASSLAGTVDLNEKLFF.

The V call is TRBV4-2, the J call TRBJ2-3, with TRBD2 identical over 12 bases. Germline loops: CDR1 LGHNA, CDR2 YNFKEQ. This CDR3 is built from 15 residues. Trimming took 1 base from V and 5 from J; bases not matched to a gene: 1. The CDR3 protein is CASSQGGLAGDTQYF. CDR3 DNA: TGTGCCAGCAGCCAAGGGGGACTAGCGGGAGATACGCAGTATTTT.

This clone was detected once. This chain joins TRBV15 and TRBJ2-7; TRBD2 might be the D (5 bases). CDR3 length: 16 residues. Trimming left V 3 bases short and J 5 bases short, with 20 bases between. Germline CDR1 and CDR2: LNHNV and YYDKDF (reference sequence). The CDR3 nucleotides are TGTGCCACCAGCAGTGCCCTAAGCATCCTAGCCAACGAGCAGTACTTC. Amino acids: CATSSALSILANEQYF.

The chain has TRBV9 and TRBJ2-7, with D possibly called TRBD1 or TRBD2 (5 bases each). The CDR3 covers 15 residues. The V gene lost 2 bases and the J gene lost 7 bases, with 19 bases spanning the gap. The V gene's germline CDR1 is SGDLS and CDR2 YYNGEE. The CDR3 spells CASSVSGTPRSEQYF. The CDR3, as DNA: TGTGCCAGCAGCGTCTCCGGGACCCCCAGGTCGGAGCAGTACTTC.

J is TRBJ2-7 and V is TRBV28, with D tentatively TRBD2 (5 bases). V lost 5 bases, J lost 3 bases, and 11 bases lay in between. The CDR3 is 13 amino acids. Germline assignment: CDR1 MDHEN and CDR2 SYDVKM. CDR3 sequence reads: CASSLSDFYEQYF. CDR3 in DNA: TGTGCCAGCAGTCTCTCGGACTTCTACGAGCAGTACTTC.

The CDR3 region has the DNA TGTGCCAGCAAATTAGCGGGAGAGGTCTACGAGCAGTACTTC. Residues: CASKLAGEVYEQYF. The V and J genes are TRBV28 and TRBJ2-7; 9 positions match TRBD2. The CDR3 has 14 amino acids. With V trimmed by 7 bases and J by 3 bases, 7 bases remained unmatched. Germline V CDR1 and CDR2: MDHEN, SYDVKM.

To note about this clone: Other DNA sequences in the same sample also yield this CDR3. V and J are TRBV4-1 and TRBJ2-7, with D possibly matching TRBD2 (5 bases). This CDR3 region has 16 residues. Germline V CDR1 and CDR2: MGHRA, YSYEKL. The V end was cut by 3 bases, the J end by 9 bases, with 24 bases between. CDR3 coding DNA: TGCGCCAGCAGCCAGGGTGCGGGTGGAGATTTGCCCTCGCAGTACTTC. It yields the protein CASSQGAGGDLPSQYF.

CDR3 sequence: CASGFGGEQFF. The DNA of the CDR3 is TGTGCCAGCGGTTTTGGTGGTGAGCAGTTCTTC. The chain has TRBV19 and TRBJ2-1; D is unresolved. CDR3 size: 11 residues. CDR1 and CDR2 (germline): LNHDA, SQIVND (reference sequence). The V and J ends lost 9 bases and 9 bases respectively, with 12 bases between them. The whole variable domain, remainder taken from reference TRBV19 and TRBJ2-1, is DGGITQSPKYLFRKEGQNVTLSCEQNLNHDAMYWYRQDPGQGLRLIYYSQIVNDFQKGDIAEGYSVSREKKESFPLTVTSAQKNPTAFYLCASGFGGEQFFGPGTRLTVL.

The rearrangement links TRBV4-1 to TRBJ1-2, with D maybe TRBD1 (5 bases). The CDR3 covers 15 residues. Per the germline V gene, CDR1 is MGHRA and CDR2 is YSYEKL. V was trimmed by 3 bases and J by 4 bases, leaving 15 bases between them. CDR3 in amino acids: CASSHLGTAGYGYTF. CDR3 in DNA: TGCGCCAGCAGCCATCTTGGGACTGCGGGCTATGGCTACACCTTC.

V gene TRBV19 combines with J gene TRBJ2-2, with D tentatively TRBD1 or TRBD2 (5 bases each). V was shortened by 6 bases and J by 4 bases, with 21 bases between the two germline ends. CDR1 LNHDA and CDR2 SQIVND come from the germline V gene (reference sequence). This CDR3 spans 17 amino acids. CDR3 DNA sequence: TGTGCCAGTAGCGCAGGGACGGCGGCAGGCCGCACCGGGGAGCTGTTTTTT. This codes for CASSAGTAAGRTGELFF.

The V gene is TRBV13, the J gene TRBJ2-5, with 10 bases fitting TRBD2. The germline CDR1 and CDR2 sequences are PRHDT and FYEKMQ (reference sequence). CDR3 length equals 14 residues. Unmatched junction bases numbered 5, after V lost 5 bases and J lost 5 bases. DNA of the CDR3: TGTGCCAGCAGCGTTAGCGGGAGGTGGGAGACCCAGTACTTC. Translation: CASSVSGRWETQYF.

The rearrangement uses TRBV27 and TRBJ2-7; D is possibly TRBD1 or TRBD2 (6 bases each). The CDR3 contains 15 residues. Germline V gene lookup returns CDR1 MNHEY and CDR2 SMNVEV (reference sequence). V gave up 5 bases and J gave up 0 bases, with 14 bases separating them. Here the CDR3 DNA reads TGTGCCAGCAGTGCCCGGGGGCCTCTCTCCTACGAGCAGTACTTC. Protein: CASSARGPLSYEQYF.